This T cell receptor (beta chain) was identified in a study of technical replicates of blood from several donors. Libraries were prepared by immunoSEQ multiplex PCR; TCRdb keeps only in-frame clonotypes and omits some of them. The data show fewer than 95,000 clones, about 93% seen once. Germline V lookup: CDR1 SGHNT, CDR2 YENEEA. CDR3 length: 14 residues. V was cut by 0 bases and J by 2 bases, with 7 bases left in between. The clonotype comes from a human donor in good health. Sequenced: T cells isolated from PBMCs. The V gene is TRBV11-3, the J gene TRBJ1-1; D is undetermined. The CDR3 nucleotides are TGTGCCAGCAGCTTAGAGCCGGGTAACACTGAAGCTTTCTTT. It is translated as CASSLEPGNTEAFF.